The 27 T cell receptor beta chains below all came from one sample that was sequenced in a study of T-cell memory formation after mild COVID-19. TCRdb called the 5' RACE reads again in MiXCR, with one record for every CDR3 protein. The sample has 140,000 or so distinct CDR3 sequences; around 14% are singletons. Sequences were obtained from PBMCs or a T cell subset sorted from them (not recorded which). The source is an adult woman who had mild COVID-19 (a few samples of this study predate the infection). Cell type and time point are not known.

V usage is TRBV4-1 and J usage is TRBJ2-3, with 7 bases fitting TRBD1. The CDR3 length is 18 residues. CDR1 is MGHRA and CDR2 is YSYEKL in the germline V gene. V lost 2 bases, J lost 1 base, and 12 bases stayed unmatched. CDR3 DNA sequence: TGCGCCAGCAGCCAACCCCCGAGGGGGCCCGAGGGCACAGATACGCAGTATTTT. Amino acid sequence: CASSQPPRGPEGTDTQYF.

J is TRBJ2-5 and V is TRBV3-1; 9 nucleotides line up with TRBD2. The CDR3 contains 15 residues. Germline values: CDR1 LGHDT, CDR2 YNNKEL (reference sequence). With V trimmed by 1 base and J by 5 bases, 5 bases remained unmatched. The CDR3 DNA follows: TGTGCCAGCAGCCAAGTCCGGACTAGCGTCGAGACCCAGTACTTC. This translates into CASSQVRTSVETQYF.

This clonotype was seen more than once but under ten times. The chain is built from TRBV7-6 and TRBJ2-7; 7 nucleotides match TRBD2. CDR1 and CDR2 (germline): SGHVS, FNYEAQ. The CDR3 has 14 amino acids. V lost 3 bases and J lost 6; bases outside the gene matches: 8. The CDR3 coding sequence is TGTGCCAGCAGCTTGGGAACTAGCGACGGCGAGCAGTACTTC. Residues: CASSLGTSDGEQYF.

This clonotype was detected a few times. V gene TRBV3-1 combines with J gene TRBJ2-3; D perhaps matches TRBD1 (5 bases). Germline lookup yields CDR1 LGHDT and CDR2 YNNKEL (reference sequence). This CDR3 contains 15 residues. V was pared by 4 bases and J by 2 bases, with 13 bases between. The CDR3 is CASSPGWGPTDTQYF. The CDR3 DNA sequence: TGTGCCAGCAGCCCAGGCTGGGGCCCCACAGATACGCAGTATTTT.

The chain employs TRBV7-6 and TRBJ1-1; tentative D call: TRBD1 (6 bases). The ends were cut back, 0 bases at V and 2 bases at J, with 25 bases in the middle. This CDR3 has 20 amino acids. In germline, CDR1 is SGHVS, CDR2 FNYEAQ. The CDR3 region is CASSLASRWRGIHDNTEAFF. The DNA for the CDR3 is TGTGCCAGCAGCTTAGCGTCAAGGTGGAGGGGGATCCACGACAACACTGAAGCTTTCTTT.

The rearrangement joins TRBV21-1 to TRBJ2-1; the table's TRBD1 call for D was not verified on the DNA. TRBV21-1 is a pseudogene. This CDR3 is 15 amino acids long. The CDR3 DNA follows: TGTGCCAGCATCCCGGACAGGGGGCTTTACAATGATCAGTTCTTC. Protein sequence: CASIPDRGLYNDQFF.

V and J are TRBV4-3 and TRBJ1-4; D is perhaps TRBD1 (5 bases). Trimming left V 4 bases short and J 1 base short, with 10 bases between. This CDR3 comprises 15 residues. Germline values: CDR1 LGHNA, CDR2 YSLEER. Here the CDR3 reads CASSLAGGTNEKLFF. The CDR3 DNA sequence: TGCGCCAGCAGCCTCGCCGGGGGAACTAATGAAAAACTGTTTTTT.

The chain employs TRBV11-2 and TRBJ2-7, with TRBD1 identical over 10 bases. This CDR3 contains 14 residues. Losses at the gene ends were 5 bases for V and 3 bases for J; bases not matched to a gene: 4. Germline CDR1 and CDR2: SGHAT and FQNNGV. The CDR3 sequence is CASSPDRGLYEQYF. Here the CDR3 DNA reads TGTGCCAGCAGCCCAGACAGGGGGCTCTACGAGCAGTACTTC. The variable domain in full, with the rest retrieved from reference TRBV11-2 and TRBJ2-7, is EAGVAQSPRYKIIEKRQSVAFWCNPISGHATLYWYQQILGQGPKLLIQFQNNGVVDDSQLPKDRFSAERLKGVDSTLKIQPAKLEDSAVYLCASSPDRGLYEQYFGPGTRLTVT.

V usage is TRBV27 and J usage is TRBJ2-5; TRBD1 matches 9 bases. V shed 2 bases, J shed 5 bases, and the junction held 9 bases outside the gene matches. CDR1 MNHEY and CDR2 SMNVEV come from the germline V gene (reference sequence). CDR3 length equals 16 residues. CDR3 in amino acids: CASSLATGGFVETQYF. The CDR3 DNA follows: TGTGCCAGCAGTTTAGCCACAGGGGGCTTTGTGGAGACCCAGTACTTC.

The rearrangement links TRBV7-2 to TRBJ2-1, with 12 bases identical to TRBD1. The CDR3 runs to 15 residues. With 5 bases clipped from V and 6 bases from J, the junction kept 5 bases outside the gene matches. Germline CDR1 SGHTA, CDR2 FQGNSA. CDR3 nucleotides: TGTGCCAGCAGCGGCGGGACAGGGGGCACCAATGAGCAGTTCTTC. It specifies CASSGGTGGTNEQFF.

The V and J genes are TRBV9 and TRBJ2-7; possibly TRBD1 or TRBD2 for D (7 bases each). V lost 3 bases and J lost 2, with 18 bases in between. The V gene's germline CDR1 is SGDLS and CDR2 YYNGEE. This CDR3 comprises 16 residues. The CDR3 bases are TGTGCCAGCAGCGCAGGGGGGGGGACCCCTACCTACGAGCAGTACTTC. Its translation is CASSAGGGTPTYEQYF.

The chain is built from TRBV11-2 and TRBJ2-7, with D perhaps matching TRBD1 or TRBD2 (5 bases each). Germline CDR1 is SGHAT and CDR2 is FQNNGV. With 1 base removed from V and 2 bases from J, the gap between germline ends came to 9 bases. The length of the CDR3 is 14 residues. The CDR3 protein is CASSLGGAPYEQYF. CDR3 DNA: TGTGCCAGCAGCTTAGGAGGGGCCCCCTACGAGCAGTACTTC.

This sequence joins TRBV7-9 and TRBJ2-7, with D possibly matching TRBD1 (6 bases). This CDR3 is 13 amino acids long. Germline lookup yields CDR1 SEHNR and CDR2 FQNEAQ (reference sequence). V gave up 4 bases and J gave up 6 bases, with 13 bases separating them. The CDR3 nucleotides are TGTGCCAGCAGCTACTACAGGGCTGGCGAGCAGTACTTC. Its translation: CASSYYRAGEQYF. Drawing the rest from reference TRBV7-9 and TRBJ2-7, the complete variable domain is DTGVSQNPRHKITKRGQNVTFRCDPISEHNRLYWYRQTLGQGPEFLTYFQNEAQLEKSRLLSDRFSAERPKGSFSTLEIQRTEQGDSAMYLCASSYYRAGEQYFGPGTRLTVT.

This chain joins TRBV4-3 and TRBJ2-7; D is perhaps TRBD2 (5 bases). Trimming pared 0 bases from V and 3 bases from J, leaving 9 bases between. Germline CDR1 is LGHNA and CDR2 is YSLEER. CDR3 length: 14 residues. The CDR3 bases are TGCGCCAGCAGCCAAGATTCCGGGGACTACGAGCAGTACTTC. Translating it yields CASSQDSGDYEQYF.

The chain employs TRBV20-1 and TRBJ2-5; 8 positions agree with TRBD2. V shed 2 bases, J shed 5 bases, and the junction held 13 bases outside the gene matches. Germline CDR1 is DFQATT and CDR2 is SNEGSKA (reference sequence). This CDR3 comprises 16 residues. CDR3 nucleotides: TGCAGTGCTAGAACCTTTAGCGGGATGGGGAGGGAGACCCAGTACTTC. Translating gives CSARTFSGMGRETQYF.

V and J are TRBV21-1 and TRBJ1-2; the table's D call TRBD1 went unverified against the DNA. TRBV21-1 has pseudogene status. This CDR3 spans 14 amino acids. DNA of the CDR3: TGTGCCAGCAGCACCTCAGGACAGGATGCTGGCTACACCTTC. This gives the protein CASSTSGQDAGYTF.

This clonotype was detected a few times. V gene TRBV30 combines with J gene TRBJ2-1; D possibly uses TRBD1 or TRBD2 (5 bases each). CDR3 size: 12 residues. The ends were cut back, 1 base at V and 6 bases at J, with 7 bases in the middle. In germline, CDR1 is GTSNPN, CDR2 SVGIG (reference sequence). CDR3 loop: CAWSDGGNEQFF. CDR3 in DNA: TGTGCCTGGAGTGATGGGGGCAATGAGCAGTTCTTC.

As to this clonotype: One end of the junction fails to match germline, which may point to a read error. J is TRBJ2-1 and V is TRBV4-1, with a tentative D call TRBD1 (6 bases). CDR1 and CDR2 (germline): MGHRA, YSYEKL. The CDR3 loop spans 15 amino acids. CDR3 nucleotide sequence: TGCGCCAGCAGCCTACACTCCGGGACAAACAATGAACAGTTCTTC. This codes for CASSLHSGTNNEQFF.

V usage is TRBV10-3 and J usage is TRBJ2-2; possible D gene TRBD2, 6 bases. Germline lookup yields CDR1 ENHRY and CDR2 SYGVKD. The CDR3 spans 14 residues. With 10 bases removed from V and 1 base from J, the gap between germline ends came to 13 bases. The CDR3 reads CATAWGENTGELFF. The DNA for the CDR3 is TGTGCCACCGCGTGGGGGGAGAACACCGGGGAGCTGTTTTTT.

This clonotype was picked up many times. CDR3 amino acids: CSARDIASGRGTQYF. The DNA for the CDR3 is TGCAGTGCTAGAGATATAGCTAGCGGGAGAGGGACCCAGTACTTC. V usage is TRBV20-1 and J usage is TRBJ2-5, with 10 bases fitting TRBD2. The CDR3 length is 15 residues. J lost 7 bases, V lost 0 bases, and 8 bases had no gene match. The germline V gene encodes CDR1 DFQATT and CDR2 SNEGSKA (reference sequence).

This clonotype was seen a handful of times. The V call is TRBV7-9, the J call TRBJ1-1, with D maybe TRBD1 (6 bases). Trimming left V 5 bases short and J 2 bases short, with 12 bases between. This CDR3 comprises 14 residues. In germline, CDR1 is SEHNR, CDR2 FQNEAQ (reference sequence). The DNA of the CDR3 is TGTGCCAGCAGCCAAGGGACACTCAACACTGAAGCTTTCTTT. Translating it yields CASSQGTLNTEAFF.

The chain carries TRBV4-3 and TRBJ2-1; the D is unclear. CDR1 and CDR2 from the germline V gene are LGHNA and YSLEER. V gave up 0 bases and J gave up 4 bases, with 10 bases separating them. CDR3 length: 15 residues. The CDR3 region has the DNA TGCGCCAGCAGCCAAGATGGAGCTGCATACAATGAGCAGTTCTTC. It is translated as CASSQDGAAYNEQFF.

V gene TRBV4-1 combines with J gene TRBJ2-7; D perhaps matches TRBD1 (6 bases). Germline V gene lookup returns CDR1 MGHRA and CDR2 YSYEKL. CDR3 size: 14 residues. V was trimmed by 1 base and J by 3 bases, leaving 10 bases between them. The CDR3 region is CASSQATGIYEQYF. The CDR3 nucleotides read TGCGCCAGCAGCCAAGCCACAGGGATCTACGAGCAGTACTTC.

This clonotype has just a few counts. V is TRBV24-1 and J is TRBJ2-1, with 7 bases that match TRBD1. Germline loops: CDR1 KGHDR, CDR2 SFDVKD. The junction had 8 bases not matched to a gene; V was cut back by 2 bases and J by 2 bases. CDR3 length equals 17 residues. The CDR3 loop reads CATSDSTGAVTYNEQFF. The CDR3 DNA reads TGTGCCACCAGTGATTCCACAGGGGCAGTTACCTACAATGAGCAGTTCTTC.

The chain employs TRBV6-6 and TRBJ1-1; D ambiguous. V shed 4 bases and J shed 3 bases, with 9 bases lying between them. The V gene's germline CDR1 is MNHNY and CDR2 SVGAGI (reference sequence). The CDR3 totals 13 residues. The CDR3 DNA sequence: TGTGCCAGCAGTTCACGGATGGACACTGAAGCTTTCTTT. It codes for CASSSRMDTEAFF.

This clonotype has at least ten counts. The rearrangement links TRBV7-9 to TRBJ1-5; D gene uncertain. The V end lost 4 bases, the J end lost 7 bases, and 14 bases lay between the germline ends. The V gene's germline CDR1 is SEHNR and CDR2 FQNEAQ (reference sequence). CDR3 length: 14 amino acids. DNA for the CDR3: TGTGCCAGCAGCTACGGCGGGTCGGGCCAGCCCCAGCATTTT. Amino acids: CASSYGGSGQPQHF.

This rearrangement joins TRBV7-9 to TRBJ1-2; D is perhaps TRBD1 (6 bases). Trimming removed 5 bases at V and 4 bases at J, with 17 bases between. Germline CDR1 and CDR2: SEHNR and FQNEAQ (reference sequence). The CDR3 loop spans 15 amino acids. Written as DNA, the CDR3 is TGTGCCAGCAGCCCCCCTGGGTCAGGGGTCTATGGCTACACCTTC. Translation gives CASSPPGSGVYGYTF.